The TCR beta chain described here comes from a study of blood T cell repertoires in COVID-19. Background on the study: Material from acute and convalescent COVID-19 was sourced from the United States, Italy and Spain. Sources were T cells, B-cell-depleted T cells, or PBMCs; the material itself was cDNA or gDNA.

In the authors' workflow: Researchers report that nucleated cell counts were estimated from reference gene primer amplification. TCRdb's copy holds only in-frame clones and misses some; the assay was immunoSEQ multiplex PCR. V and J calls and clone size follow that table, whereas D and trimming were derived from the DNA. The sample includes some 110,000 clones, approximately 90% of them seen just once. Enrolment of Seattle patients took place during active infection, and they were followed longitudinally. The V end was cut by 0 bases, the J end by 2 bases, with 12 bases between. The length of the CDR3 is 16 residues. Germline assignment: CDR1 SGHRS and CDR2 YFSETQ.

Sequenced sample: peripheral blood. This sequence originates from a man aged 50 or older with COVID-19, enrolled during active disease. The chain links TRBV5-1 to TRBJ2-1, with D possibly matching TRBD2 (6 bases). For the CDR3, the DNA is TGCGCCAGCAGCTTGGAACCCGCGGGGCCCTACAATGAGCAGTTCTTC. It specifies CASSLEPAGPYNEQFF.